This is a list of T cell receptor beta chains from one sample in a study of cytomegalovirus exposure and HLA in healthy donors. Generated by immunoSEQ multiplex PCR, the TCRdb table keeps only in-frame clones and is missing some. The sample holds about 93,000 clones, 65% to 85% seen once. Material: PBMCs. These receptor sequences come from a man aged 50 to 59 in good health and CMV-seronegative. The CDR3 runs from the conserved cysteine through the conserved F or W. A D gene is named only where the DNA matches it firmly. The size field is filled for only some rows; it gives once, few, many or a size class.

J gene | CDR3 length | V gene | D gene | clone size | CDR3 protein | CDR3 DNA
TRBJ2-7 | 13 | TRBV28 | NA | NA | CASSLQGSYEQYF | TGTGCCAGCAGTTTGCAGGGCTCCTACGAGCAGTACTTC
TRBJ2-1 | 12 | TRBV29-1 | NA | NA | CSVRGGYNEQFF | TGCAGCGTTAGGGGGGGTTACAATGAGCAGTTCTTC
TRBJ2-2 | 13 | TRBV30 | NA | NA | CAWDRTNTGELFF | TGTGCCTGGGACAGGACTAACACCGGGGAGCTGTTTTTT
TRBJ2-7 | 16 | TRBV11-2 | TRBD2 | NA | CASSPPPGGRPNEQYF | TGTGCCAGCAGCCCCCCGCCGGGGGGGCGCCCCAACGAGCAGTACTTC
TRBJ2-5 | 16 | TRBV5-1 | TRBD2 | NA | CASSLLSSGAQETQYF | TGCGCCAGCAGCTTGTTGTCTAGCGGGGCCCAAGAGACCCAGTACTTC
TRBJ2-5 | 15 | TRBV28 | TRBD1 | NA | CASSPGTGGLETQYF | TGTGCCAGCAGTCCAGGGACAGGGGGCTTGGAGACCCAGTACTTC
TRBJ2-3 | 16 | TRBV9 | NA | NA | CASSVAPTPPRDTQYF | TGTGCCAGCAGCGTAGCTCCTACCCCGCCGAGGGATACGCAGTATTTT
TRBJ2-6 | 16 | TRBV5-8 | NA | NA | CASSLAWGPGANVLTF | TGTGCCAGCAGCTTGGCCTGGGGGCCTGGGGCCAACGTCCTGACTTTC
TRBJ2-7 | 15 | TRBV7-6 | NA | NA | CASSAITSRAAEQYF | TGTGCCAGCAGCGCTATTACTAGTCGGGCCGCCGAGCAGTACTTC
TRBJ1-1 | 11 | TRBV20-1 | NA | NA | CSARDIRGSFF | TGCAGTGCTAGAGATATTAGGGGTTCTTTCTTT
TRBJ2-3 | 13 | TRBV7-3 | NA | NA | CASSPASTDTQYF | TGTGCCAGCTCCCCCGCGAGCACAGATACGCAGTATTTT
TRBJ2-3 | 15 | TRBV11-2 | TRBD1 | NA | CASSLQSGQGDTQYF | TGTGCCAGCAGCTTACAATCCGGACAGGGAGATACGCAGTATTTT
TRBJ1-2 | 13 | TRBV6-1 | NA | NA | CASSERGLYGYTF | TGTGCCAGCAGTGAACGAGGCCTCTATGGCTACACCTTC
TRBJ2-3 | 16 | TRBV7-9 | NA | NA | CASSSIYSGPGDTQYF | TGTGCCAGCAGCTCCATTTATAGCGGACCAGGAGATACGCAGTATTTT
TRBJ2-7 | 16 | TRBV28 | TRBD1 | NA | CASSLIGTGGSYEQYF | TGTGCCAGCAGTTTAATCGGGACAGGGGGCTCCTACGAGCAGTACTTC
TRBJ1-6 | 15 | TRBV10-2 | TRBD1 | NA | CASTPGQGRNSPLHF | TGCGCCAGCACGCCGGGACAGGGAAGAAATTCACCCCTCCACTTT
TRBJ1-2 | 13 | TRBV6-5 | TRBD1 | NA | CATGRDRGYGYTF | TGTGCCACCGGCCGGGACAGGGGCTATGGCTACACCTTC
TRBJ2-7 | 15 | TRBV7-9 | NA | NA | CASSLAAGAGYEQYF | TGTGCCAGCAGCTTAGCTGCGGGGGCGGGGTACGAGCAGTACTTC
TRBJ2-7 | 13 | TRBV2 | TRBD1 | NA | CASSVGQDYEQYF | TGTGCCAGCAGTGTGGGACAGGACTACGAGCAGTACTTC
TRBJ1-1 | 15 | TRBV9 | TRBD1 | NA | CASSVEDRGNTEAFF | TGTGCCAGCAGCGTAGAAGACAGGGGGAACACTGAAGCTTTCTTT
TRBJ2-5 | 15 | TRBV7-3 | NA | NA | CASSLSRGSQETQYF | TGTGCCAGCAGCTTAAGTAGGGGGAGTCAAGAGACCCAGTACTTC
TRBJ2-7 | 18 | TRBV5-1 | NA | NA | CASSLRTHRGGSRYEQYF | TGCGCCAGCAGCTTGCGGACACACAGGGGGGGATCCAGGTACGAGCAGTACTTC
TRBJ2-7 | 14 | TRBV28 | NA | once | CASSFFWRNYEQYF | TGTGCCAGCAGTTTTTTCTGGCGGAATTACGAGCAGTACTTC
TRBJ2-1 | 14 | TRBV9 | TRBD2 | NA | CASSPWTSGREQFF | TGTGCCAGCAGCCCGTGGACTAGCGGGCGTGAGCAGTTCTTC
TRBJ2-5 | 14 | TRBV29-1 | NA | few | CSVEFPSREETQYF | TGCAGCGTTGAGTTCCCGTCCAGGGAAGAGACCCAGTACTTC
TRBJ1-2 | 13 | TRBV7-9 | NA | NA | CASSRDSNYGYTF | TGTGCCAGCAGCAGAGACAGCAACTATGGCTACACCTTC
TRBJ1-2 | 14 | TRBV28 | TRBD1 | once | CASSFRQGIDGYTF | TGTGCCAGCAGTTTTCGACAGGGGATCGATGGCTACACCTTC
TRBJ2-3 | 16 | TRBV7-8 | TRBD2 | NA | CASTPRGRARPDTQYF | TGTGCCAGCACCCCCCGCGGGAGGGCCCGCCCAGATACGCAGTATTTT
TRBJ2-1 | 15 | TRBV10-3 | TRBD1 | NA | CAIMTGTGGHNEQFF | TGTGCCATCATGACCGGGACAGGGGGACACAATGAGCAGTTCTTC
TRBJ1-1 | 14 | TRBV19 | NA | NA | CASTRAGKSAEAFF | TGTGCCAGTACAAGGGCCGGGAAGTCGGCTGAAGCTTTCTTT
TRBJ2-2 | 12 | TRBV6-5 | NA | NA | CASSYRAGELFF | TGTGCCAGCAGTTACCGCGCCGGGGAGCTGTTTTTT
TRBJ2-7 | 13 | TRBV6-5 | TRBD2 | once | CASLAASGGEQYF | TGTGCCAGTTTAGCGGCTAGCGGGGGGGAGCAGTACTTC
TRBJ2-7 | 14 | TRBV5-1 | TRBD1 | once | CASSSGTGGFEQYF | TGCGCCAGCTCGTCCGGGACAGGGGGCTTCGAGCAGTACTTC
TRBJ1-5 | 14 | TRBV6-5 | NA | few | CASSSHGSNQPQHF | TGTGCCAGCAGTTCCCACGGGAGCAATCAGCCCCAGCATTTT
TRBJ1-2 | 14 | TRBV2 | NA | NA | CASSEAGALGGYTF | TGTGCCAGCAGTGAAGCGGGAGCTCTCGGTGGCTACACCTTC
TRBJ2-3 | 15 | TRBV4-1 | TRBD2 | NA | CASSPLTSGRDTQYF | TGCGCCAGCAGCCCCCTGACTAGCGGGAGAGATACGCAGTATTTT
TRBJ1-1 | 12 | TRBV7-9 | NA | NA | CASSLGGSEAFF | TGTGCCAGCAGCTTAGGGGGCTCTGAAGCTTTCTTT
TRBJ1-2 | 14 | TRBV5-6 | TRBD1 | NA | CASSFGDRVGGYTF | TGTGCCAGCAGCTTCGGCGACAGGGTGGGTGGCTACACCTTC
TRBJ2-7 | 15 | TRBV5-4 | TRBD2 | NA | CASSLPGLAGYEQYF | TGTGCCAGCAGCTTACCTGGACTAGCGGGGTACGAGCAGTACTTC
TRBJ2-1 | 16 | TRBV7-9 | NA | NA | CASSLVYGTGYNEQFF | TGTGCCAGCAGCTTAGTTTACGGGACTGGATACAATGAGCAGTTCTTC
TRBJ1-5 | 14 | TRBV7-9 | TRBD1 | NA | CASSSGGVGQPQHF | TGTGCCAGCAGCTCAGGGGGCGTTGGTCAGCCCCAGCATTTT
TRBJ2-3 | 16 | TRBV6-1 | TRBD2 | NA | CASSEGASGLGDTQYF | TGTGCCAGCAGTGAAGGAGCTAGCGGGTTAGGAGATACGCAGTATTTT
TRBJ1-1 | 19 | TRBV5-1 | NA | NA | CASSFNPGADVTVNTEAFF | TGCGCCAGCAGCTTCAACCCGGGAGCCGACGTCACAGTGAACACTGAAGCTTTCTTT
TRBJ2-1 | 16 | TRBV4-2 | TRBD2 | NA | CASSQYVAGSYNEQFF | TGTGCCAGCAGCCAATACGTAGCGGGTTCTTACAATGAGCAGTTCTTC
TRBJ1-2 | 13 | TRBV18 | NA | NA | CASSPQGSHGYTF | TGTGCCAGCTCACCACAAGGGAGCCATGGCTACACCTTC
TRBJ2-5 | 15 | TRBV28 | TRBD1 | NA | CASAKGGDRGETQYF | TGTGCCAGCGCGAAGGGGGGGGACAGGGGAGAGACCCAGTACTTC
TRBJ2-7 | 15 | TRBV19 | TRBD2 | NA | CASSMGTSGRYEQYF | TGTGCCAGTAGTATGGGGACTAGCGGGAGGTACGAGCAGTACTTC
TRBJ2-1 | 13 | TRBV7-3 | NA | few | CASSNGTFNEQFF | TGTGCCAGCAGCAACGGGACTTTTAATGAGCAGTTCTTC
TRBJ1-2 | 15 | TRBV11-2 | TRBD1 | NA | CASSPEGRGNYGYTF | TGTGCCAGCAGCCCAGAGGGCAGGGGGAACTATGGCTACACCTTC
TRBJ2-6 | 16 | TRBV18 | NA | NA | CASSPTGNSGANVLTF | TGTGCCAGCTCACCAACAGGGAACTCTGGGGCCAACGTCCTGACTTTC
TRBJ2-7 | 13 | TRBV19 | TRBD1 | NA | CASSLDRAYEQYF | TGTGCCAGTAGCCTCGACAGGGCCTACGAGCAGTACTTC
TRBJ2-7 | 18 | TRBV30 | TRBD2 | NA | CAWSPETSGTISSYEQYF | TGTGCCTGGAGTCCAGAGACTAGCGGGACGATCAGCTCCTACGAGCAGTACTTC
TRBJ2-7 | 15 | TRBV5-4 | TRBD1 | few | CASSLPTGHTYEQYF | TGTGCCAGCAGCTTACCGACAGGGCACACCTACGAGCAGTACTTC
TRBJ2-7 | 14 | TRBV29-1 | TRBD1 | NA | CSVAPTGGIYEQYF | TGCAGCGTTGCCCCGACAGGGGGCATCTACGAGCAGTACTTC
TRBJ1-2 | 13 | TRBV6-5 | NA | NA | CASSFSSYNGYTF | TGTGCCAGCAGTTTTTCATCGTACAATGGCTACACCTTC
TRBJ2-1 | 14 | TRBV25-1 | NA | NA | CATEQATSYNEQFF | TGTGCCACCGAACAGGCTACCTCCTACAATGAGCAGTTCTTC
TRBJ2-1 | 12 | TRBV29-1 | TRBD1 | NA | CSAGQGVNEQFF | TGCAGCGCGGGACAGGGAGTCAATGAGCAGTTCTTC
TRBJ2-1 | 15 | TRBV2 | NA | once | CASSGHLSSYNEQFF | TGTGCCAGCAGTGGTCATCTAAGCTCCTACAATGAGCAGTTCTTC
TRBJ2-2 | 19 | TRBV7-3 | TRBD2 | NA | CASSYSTGLAGGGAGELFF | TGTGCCAGCAGCTATTCAACGGGACTAGCGGGAGGGGGGGCCGGGGAGCTGTTTTTT